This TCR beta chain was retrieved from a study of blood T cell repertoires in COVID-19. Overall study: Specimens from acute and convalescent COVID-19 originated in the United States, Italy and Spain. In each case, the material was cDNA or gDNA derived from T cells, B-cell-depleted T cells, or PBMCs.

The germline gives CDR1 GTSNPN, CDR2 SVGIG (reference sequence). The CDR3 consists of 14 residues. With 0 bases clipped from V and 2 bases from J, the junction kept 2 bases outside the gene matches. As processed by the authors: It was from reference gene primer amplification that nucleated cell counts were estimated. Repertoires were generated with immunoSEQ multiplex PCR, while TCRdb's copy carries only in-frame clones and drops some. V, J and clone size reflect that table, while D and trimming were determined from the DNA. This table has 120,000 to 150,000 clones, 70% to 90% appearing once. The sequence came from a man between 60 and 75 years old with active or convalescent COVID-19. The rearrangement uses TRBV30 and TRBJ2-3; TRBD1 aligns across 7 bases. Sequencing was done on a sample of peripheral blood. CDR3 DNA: TGTGCCTGGAGTGTGGGACAGACCACAGATACGCAGTATTTT. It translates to CAWSVGQTTDTQYF.